The 25 T cell receptor beta chains presented below share a single source sample, sequenced in a study of CD8 T cells in Susac syndrome. With random hexamers, 0.5 to 1 ug RNA was reverse transcribed. TCRdb ran MiXCR on the immunoSEQ multiplex PCR reads and lists one entry per CDR3 protein. Among over 95,000 distinct CDR3 sequences, about 90% were seen once, and the ten largest hold 0.12%. The sequenced sample consisted of CD8+ T cells from PBMCs. These receptors all come from a human donor in good health.

This clonotype came up once. This CDR3 reads CATSRAAAVRYF. In DNA form, the CDR3 reads TGTGCCACCAGCAGAGCTGCAGCCGTACGGTACTTC. The chain carries TRBV15 and TRBJ2-4; D unresolved. V was trimmed by 1 base and J by 15 bases, leaving 13 bases between them. Per the germline V gene, CDR1 is LNHNV and CDR2 is YYDKDF (reference sequence). The CDR3 consists of 12 residues.

This clonotype was observed a single time. CDR3 region: CASKNSQGAYEQYF. The CDR3 nucleotides read TGTGCCAGCAAGAACTCCCAGGGCGCCTACGAGCAGTACTTC. The rearrangement links TRBV6-2 or TRBV6-3 to TRBJ2-7, with a tentative D call TRBD1 (5 bases). Germline CDR1 is MNHEY and CDR2 is SVGEGT. Trimming shortened V by 7 bases and J by 2 bases, and 15 bases separated the two germline ends. The CDR3 has 14 amino acids.

The chain employs TRBV4-3 and TRBJ2-1; D gene uncertain. The germline V gene has CDR1 LGHNA and CDR2 YSLEER. V lost 4 bases and J 3 bases, leaving 13 bases between the germline ends. The CDR3 is 15 residues long. The CDR3 sequence is CASSPYNENYNEQFF. Here the CDR3 DNA reads TGCGCCAGCAGCCCATATAACGAGAACTACAATGAGCAGTTCTTC.

About this clonotype: The germline gene is not matched at one end of the junction; a read error may be the cause. The genes are TRBV7-7 and TRBJ1-2; perhaps TRBD1 as D (5 bases). The germline V gene has CDR1 SSHAT and CDR2 FNYEAQ (reference sequence). This CDR3 is 15 amino acids long. In nucleotides, the CDR3 is TGTGCTAGCAGCTCCCTGGACAAAGAATTCTATGGCTACACCTTC. Translating it yields CASSSLDKEFYGYTF.

The genes are TRBV25-1 and TRBJ2-1; no firm D call. The CDR3 sequence is 12 residues long. Germline-derived CDR1 and CDR2 are MGHDK and SYGVNS. The V end was cut by 8 bases, the J end by 5 bases, with 10 bases between. The CDR3 DNA is TGTGCCAGCTCCGACCATGACAATGAGCAGTTCTTC. Protein: CASSDHDNEQFF.

V usage is TRBV6-2 or TRBV6-3 and J usage is TRBJ1-5; D remains unclear. Germline CDR1 MNHEY, CDR2 SVGEGT. CDR3 length equals 15 residues. The V end was cut by 2 bases, the J end by 2 bases, with 10 bases between. CDR3 protein: CASSYLSTGNQPQHF. The CDR3 DNA follows: TGTGCCAGCAGTTACCTCTCCACGGGCAATCAGCCCCAGCATTTT.

The CDR3: CASRGTGGYSPLHF. The DNA for the CDR3 is TGTGCCAGCAGGGGGACAGGGGGCTATTCACCCCTCCACTTT. The rearrangement uses TRBV6-5 and TRBJ1-6; 12 bases map to TRBD1. The V and J ends lost 6 bases and 8 bases, in that order; junction bases with no gene match: 2. This CDR3 is 14 amino acids long. Germline loops: CDR1 MNHEY, CDR2 SVGAGI.

This sequence joins TRBV12-3 or TRBV12-4 and TRBJ1-2; D remains ambiguous. CDR3 length: 13 amino acids. The germline V and J ends were trimmed by 6 bases and 4 bases, with 12 bases remaining between them. The CDR3 region is CASSSTAGYGYTF. The CDR3 DNA sequence: TGTGCCAGCAGCTCTACAGCAGGCTATGGCTACACCTTC.

The rearrangement uses TRBV5-1 and TRBJ2-3; 10 bases agree with TRBD2. The CDR3 loop spans 16 amino acids. V shed 4 bases and J 0 bases; nucleotides not matched to a gene: 5. Germline values: CDR1 SGHRS, CDR2 YFSETQ. CDR3 sequence: CASSRAGGRSTDTQYF. CDR3 sequence (DNA): TGCGCCAGCAGCCGAGCGGGGGGGCGGAGCACAGATACGCAGTATTTT.

This sequence joins TRBV5-4 and TRBJ1-2; D is undetermined. The CDR3 is 12 residues long. The V end was cut by 4 bases, the J end by 9 bases, with 13 bases between. The germline CDR1 and CDR2 sequences are SGHNT and YYREEE (reference sequence). CDR3 DNA sequence: TGTGCCAGCAGCCCCCCGGATTCCAGCTACACCTTC. Its protein is CASSPPDSSYTF. The whole variable domain, filled in from reference TRBV5-4 and TRBJ1-2, reads ETGVTQSPTHLIKTRGQQVTLRCSSQSGHNTVSWYQQALGQGPQFIFQYYREEENGRGNFPPRFSGLQFPNYSSELNVNALELDDSALYLCASSPPDSSYTFGSGTRLTVV.

This chain connects TRBV4-3 to TRBJ2-2; tentative D call: TRBD2 (5 bases). The CDR3 is made up of 17 amino acids. V shed 7 bases and J shed 0 bases, with 18 bases lying between them. Germline CDR1 LGHNA, CDR2 YSLEER. The DNA for the CDR3 is TGCGCCAGCACCGAAAGTACCCGAGCGGCGAACACCGGGGAGCTGTTTTTT. Translated: CASTESTRAANTGELFF.

To note about this clonotype: A read error may account for a junction end that differs from germline. The chain recombines TRBV7-9 with TRBJ2-2; D may be TRBD1 (6 bases). Germline loops: CDR1 SEHNR, CDR2 FQNEAQ (reference sequence). The CDR3 loop spans 18 amino acids. The DNA for the CDR3 is TGTGCCAGCAGCTTGGGATTGGGAACAGGGTACAACACCGGGGAGCCGTTTTTT. Its translation: CASSLGLGTGYNTGEPFF.

The V gene is TRBV18, the J gene TRBJ2-7; weak D call: TRBD1 (6 bases). Trimming pared 3 bases from V and 3 bases from J, leaving 33 bases between. Germline V lookup: CDR1 KGHSH, CDR2 LQKENI. The CDR3 totals 21 residues. The CDR3 loop reads CASSPVLSGIRQAQEDYEQYF. The CDR3 nucleotides are TGTGCCAGCTCACCGGTTCTCAGTGGTATAAGACAGGCCCAAGAAGACTACGAGCAGTACTTC. Using reference TRBV18 and TRBJ2-7 for the parts outside the CDR3, the full variable domain is NAGVMQNPRHLVRRRGQEARLRCSPMKGHSHVYWYRQLPEEGLKFMVYLQKENIIDESGMPKERFSAEFPKEGPSILRIQQVVRGDSAAYFCASSPVLSGIRQAQEDYEQYFGPGTRLTVT.

This clonotype was observed a single time. The chain couples TRBV7-2 to TRBJ1-2, with D possibly being TRBD1 (5 bases). The V and J ends lost 1 base and 5 bases respectively, with 11 bases between them. Germline values: CDR1 SGHTA, CDR2 FQGNSA. The CDR3 covers 14 residues. CDR3 region: CASSLVIGEYGYTF. In DNA, the CDR3 is TGTGCCAGCAGCTTAGTAATAGGGGAGTATGGCTACACCTTC.

The rearrangement uses TRBV5-4 and TRBJ1-4, with D hard to call. With 4 bases removed from V and 8 bases from J, the gap between germline ends came to 9 bases. The CDR3 extends over 12 amino acids. CDR1 and CDR2 from the germline V gene are SGHNT and YYREEE (reference sequence). This CDR3 is CASSQTREKLFF. In DNA, the CDR3 is TGTGCCAGCAGCCAAACTAGAGAAAAACTGTTTTTT. Full variable domain (outside the CDR3, taken from reference TRBV5-4 and TRBJ1-4): ETGVTQSPTHLIKTRGQQVTLRCSSQSGHNTVSWYQQALGQGPQFIFQYYREEENGRGNFPPRFSGLQFPNYSSELNVNALELDDSALYLCASSQTREKLFFGSGTQLSVL.

A single count supports this clonotype. The chain carries TRBV4-3 and TRBJ2-4; D is uncertain. The length of the CDR3 is 15 residues. V was trimmed by 1 base and J by 0 bases, leaving 7 bases between them. The V gene's germline CDR1 is LGHNA and CDR2 YSLEER. CDR3 nucleotides: TGCGCCAGCAGCCAAGCCGACATAGCCAAAAACATTCAGTACTTC. It encodes CASSQADIAKNIQYF.

This rearrangement joins TRBV6-2 or TRBV6-3 to TRBJ2-1; 10 nucleotides match TRBD2. J gave up 0 bases and V 4 bases, and 3 bases lay outside the gene matches. The CDR3 has 16 amino acids. Germline V gene data show CDR1 as MNHEY and CDR2 as SVGEGT. The CDR3 DNA is TGTGCCAGCAGTTTGATAGCGGGAGGCTCCTACAATGAGCAGTTCTTC. It yields the protein CASSLIAGGSYNEQFF.

The V gene is TRBV6-6, the J gene TRBJ1-1, with 8 bases fitting TRBD1. The germline V gene has CDR1 MNHNY and CDR2 SVGAGI (reference sequence). Germline trimming cut 8 bases from V and 2 bases from J; bases unmatched to any gene: 10. The CDR3 consists of 15 residues. The CDR3 DNA follows: TGTGCCAGCGTCAGGGGGGACAGGCCCAACACTGAAGCTTTCTTT. This sequence encodes CASVRGDRPNTEAFF.

The V call is TRBV4-3, the J call TRBJ2-2; maybe TRBD2 (5 bases). CDR3 length equals 15 residues. Germline assignment: CDR1 LGHNA and CDR2 YSLEER. The V gene lost 1 base and the J gene lost 7 bases, with 13 bases spanning the gap. The CDR3 spells CASSQVAGVGGELFF. CDR3 in DNA: TGCGCCAGCAGCCAAGTTGCCGGGGTCGGCGGGGAGCTGTTTTTT.

For this clonotype: A junction boundary mismatches the germline segment, possibly from a read error. The V call is TRBV6-5, the J call TRBJ2-3; 10 positions agree with TRBD2. Looked up from germline, CDR1 is MNHEY and CDR2 is SVGAGI. The CDR3 covers 18 residues. This CDR3 is CASSYPSGSGGMEDTRYF. CDR3 coding DNA: TGTGCCAGCAGTTACCCGAGTGGTAGCGGGGGGATGGAAGATACGCGGTATTTT.

This rearrangement joins TRBV7-2 to TRBJ2-6; D remains ambiguous. In germline, CDR1 is SGHTA, CDR2 FQGNSA. The CDR3 extends over 11 amino acids. Trimming pared 2 bases from V and 12 bases from J, leaving 5 bases between. The CDR3 DNA reads TGTGCCAGCAGCTTATCTGGCGTCCTGACTTTC. This translates into CASSLSGVLTF.

In this sample, this clonotype turned up once. The chain combines TRBV30 with TRBJ2-3; 8 bases align to TRBD2. Germline CDR1 reads GTSNPN; CDR2 reads SVGIG (reference sequence). After removal of 5 bases from V and 4 bases from J, the junction contained 8 bases not matched to a gene. The CDR3 runs 14 residues. The CDR3 sequence: CAWCRAGVADTQYF. The DNA for the CDR3 is TGTGCCTGGTGTAGAGCGGGAGTGGCAGATACGCAGTATTTT. The variable domain in full, completed from reference TRBV30 and TRBJ2-3, reads SQTIHQWPATLVQPVGSPLSLECTVEGTSNPNLYWYRQAAGRGLQLLFYSVGIGQISSEVPQNLSASRPQDRQFILSSKKLLLSDSGFYLCAWCRAGVADTQYFGPGTRLTVL.

The chain employs TRBV12-3 or TRBV12-4 and TRBJ2-1, with TRBD1 as a possible D gene (5 bases). V lost 2 bases and J lost 6, with 14 bases in between. The CDR3 extends over 15 amino acids. The CDR3 coding sequence is TGTGCCAGCAGTTTACGTGGGGCTTCGGGCAATGAGCAGTTCTTC. The encoded protein is CASSLRGASGNEQFF.

The chain has TRBV30 and TRBJ2-5; D uncertain. The CDR3 has 13 amino acids. Germline V lookup: CDR1 GTSNPN, CDR2 SVGIG (reference sequence). V lost 0 bases, J lost 4 bases, and 9 bases lay in between. CDR3 in DNA: TGTGCCTGGAGTGTATCGCAGCTAGAGACCCAGTACTTC. Encoded protein: CAWSVSQLETQYF.

CDR3 coding DNA: TGTGCCAGCAGCTTAGTAACTAGCGGGAGCACAGATACGCAGTATTTT. Amino acids: CASSLVTSGSTDTQYF. V gene TRBV7-2 combines with J gene TRBJ2-3, with 9 nucleotides matching TRBD2. The CDR3 has 16 amino acids. Germline values: CDR1 SGHTA, CDR2 FQGNSA. V was clipped by 1 base and J by 0 bases; unmatched bases: 2.